The 23 T cell receptor beta chains in this list originate from one sample, sequenced in a study of beta chain features in type 1 diabetes. As every portion of the isolated RNA was reverse transcribed, the sequencing read expressed TCRB transcripts. TCRdb's table, derived via immunoSEQ multiplex PCR, lists solely in-frame clones and lacks some. The profile shows around 300,000 clones, 7% to 9% of them singletons. The material sequenced was central memory CD4+ T cells from blood. The source is a woman aged 18-30 years in good health.

This clone was found a few times. V is TRBV28 and J is TRBJ2-3; 7 bases agree with TRBD1. The CDR3 loop spans 17 amino acids. V lost 5 bases, J lost 0 bases, and 11 bases stayed unmatched. Germline-derived CDR1 and CDR2 are MDHEN and SYDVKM. This CDR3 reads CASSPPAQGPSTDTQYF. CDR3 coding DNA: TGTGCCAGCAGTCCCCCGGCACAGGGGCCTAGCACAGATACGCAGTATTTT.

With respect to this clone: Distinct nucleotide sequences in the sample also encode this CDR3. This chain connects TRBV19 to TRBJ2-6, with D hard to call. V lost 6 bases to trimming and J lost 0 bases, with 9 bases between them. The CDR3 covers 15 residues. Germline V CDR1 and CDR2: LNHDA, SQIVND (reference sequence). The CDR3 DNA sequence: TGTGCCAGTAGGGATGGTAGCTCTGGGGCCAACGTCCTGACTTTC. Translation: CASRDGSSGANVLTF. The complete variable domain, with remaining parts taken from reference TRBV19 and TRBJ2-6, reads DGGITQSPKYLFRKEGQNVTLSCEQNLNHDAMYWYRQDPGQGLRLIYYSQIVNDFQKGDIAEGYSVSREKKESFPLTVTSAQKNPTAFYLCASRDGSSGANVLTFGAGSRLTVL.

This clone was seen only a few times. This CDR3 is CASSLSGSKTDTQYF. The CDR3 region has the DNA TGTGCCAGCAGCTTAAGCGGGAGTAAAACAGATACGCAGTATTTT. The chain employs TRBV11-2 and TRBJ2-3; 8 nucleotides match TRBD2. This CDR3 has 15 amino acids. V lost 2 bases, J lost 3 bases, and 4 bases stayed unmatched. Germline V gene lookup returns CDR1 SGHAT and CDR2 FQNNGV.

This clone was recorded a few times. The rearrangement joins TRBV5-5 to TRBJ2-3, with D possibly being TRBD1 or TRBD2 (6 bases each). This CDR3 has 16 amino acids. In germline, CDR1 is SGHKS, CDR2 YYEKEE (reference sequence). V was cut by 3 bases and J by 5 bases, with 19 bases left in between. CDR3 sequence: CASSSRETGAGDTQYF. CDR3 in DNA: TGTGCCAGCAGCTCGAGAGAGACGGGGGCCGGAGATACGCAGTATTTT.

This clone was detected a few times. A far larger clone is off by one base, so a read error is likely. The chain uses TRBV5-1 and TRBJ1-6, with TRBD1 identical over 7 bases. V dropped 0 bases and J dropped 9; count of bases not matched to a gene: 3. This CDR3 comprises 14 residues. Germline CDR1 is SGHRS and CDR2 is YFSETQ. Here the CDR3 DNA reads TGCGCCAGCAGCTTGGACAGGGGAAGTTCACCCCTCCACTTT. As protein: CASSLDRGSSPLHF.

This chain uses TRBV30 with TRBJ2-7, with D hard to call. This CDR3 is 14 amino acids long. The ends were cut back, 0 bases at V and 2 bases at J, with 11 bases in the middle. CDR1 and CDR2 (germline): GTSNPN, SVGIG (reference sequence). In nucleotides, the CDR3 is TGTGCCTGGAGTGTAGCGCGGACGACCTACGAGCAGTACTTC. This translates into CAWSVARTTYEQYF.

At least ten counts were recorded for this clone. J is TRBJ1-3 and V is TRBV28; D is unresolved. There are 16 residues in the CDR3. Trimming stripped 5 bases from V and 0 bases from J, with 14 bases between. Germline CDR1 and CDR2: MDHEN and SYDVKM. The chain's CDR3 is CASSLLKPHSGNTIYF. CDR3 bases: TGTGCCAGCAGTCTTTTAAAACCCCACTCTGGAAACACCATATATTTT.

The chain couples TRBV4-1 to TRBJ1-6; D might be TRBD1 (6 bases). CDR3 length: 17 amino acids. With 6 bases removed from V and 5 bases from J, the gap between germline ends came to 20 bases. Germline values: CDR1 MGHRA, CDR2 YSYEKL. CDR3 DNA sequence: TGCGCCAGCAGACCGGGGATTGTGGGGACACATAATTCACCCCTCCACTTT. It is translated as CASRPGIVGTHNSPLHF.

This clone was observed at least ten times. The genes are TRBV4-3 and TRBJ2-4, with no clear D. This CDR3 region has 16 residues. V lost 0 bases, J lost 0 bases, and 9 bases lay in between. Looked up from germline, CDR1 is LGHNA and CDR2 is YSLEER. CDR3 residues: CASSQEIGIAKNIQYF. The DNA of the CDR3 is TGCGCCAGCAGCCAAGAGATCGGAATAGCCAAAAACATTCAGTACTTC.

This clone was observed a handful of times. J is TRBJ2-3 and V is TRBV10-3; 10 bases align to TRBD2. CDR3 length equals 14 residues. J gave up 5 bases and V 5 bases, and 4 bases lay outside the gene matches. Germline V gives CDR1 ENHRY, CDR2 SYGVKD. The CDR3 sequence: CAISLAGEGDTQYF. The CDR3 DNA is TGTGCCATCAGTCTAGCGGGGGAGGGAGATACGCAGTATTTT.

This clone occurred a few times. The chain carries TRBV7-2 and TRBJ1-1; D gene uncertain. In germline, CDR1 is SGHTA, CDR2 FQGNSA. This CDR3 has 15 residues. V was cut by 7 bases and J by 1 base, with 16 bases left in between. The CDR3 DNA reads as TGTGCCAGCACCTCGGACCGGGCCGCGAACACTGAAGCTTTCTTT. Its translation is CASTSDRAANTEAFF.

This clone was picked up a small number of times. The V call is TRBV4-3, the J call TRBJ2-2; possibly TRBD2 for D (5 bases). V dropped 1 base and J dropped 1 base, with 10 bases sitting between them. Germline loops: CDR1 LGHNA, CDR2 YSLEER. The CDR3 consists of 16 residues. The CDR3 DNA is TGCGCCAGCAGCCAAGTTTACGGGGAGAACACCGGGGAGCTGTTTTTT. It is translated as CASSQVYGENTGELFF.

This clone has just a few counts. The chain combines TRBV7-2 with TRBJ2-3; D is perhaps TRBD1 or TRBD2 (5 bases each). The germline V and J ends were trimmed by 1 base and 1 base, with 9 bases remaining between them. The CDR3 contains 15 residues. Per germline, CDR1 SGHTA and CDR2 FQGNSA. The CDR3 loop reads CASSLVGTGTDTQYF. CDR3 coding DNA: TGTGCCAGCAGCTTAGTCGGGACGGGCACAGATACGCAGTATTTT.

V is TRBV5-1 and J is TRBJ2-1, with TRBD1 identical over 7 bases. The CDR3 is 14 amino acids. Germline values: CDR1 SGHRS, CDR2 YFSETQ. V dropped 4 bases and J dropped 8; count of bases not matched to a gene: 9. CDR3 sequence (DNA): TGCGCCAGCAGCCCCGAGGGGGCGAAACATGAGCAGTTCTTC. As protein: CASSPEGAKHEQFF.

This clone has more than one count but fewer than ten. This rearrangement joins TRBV4-1 to TRBJ1-6; possibly TRBD1 for D (6 bases). The germline gives CDR1 MGHRA, CDR2 YSYEKL. Trimming removed 2 bases at V and 8 bases at J, with 19 bases between. This CDR3 comprises 17 residues. CDR3 region: CASSQRPHREGDSPLHF. CDR3 nucleotides: TGCGCCAGCAGCCAACGTCCGCACAGGGAAGGGGATTCACCCCTCCACTTT.

On this clone: Sequence at one end of the junction differs from germline and may be a read error. The chain links TRBV7-7 to TRBJ2-5; possibly TRBD1 for D (5 bases). CDR1 is SSHAT, CDR2 FNYEAQ, per germline (reference sequence). This CDR3 comprises 13 residues. The CDR3 DNA reads TGTGCTAGCAGCACAGGACACTTAGAGACCCAGTACTTC. It encodes CASSTGHLETQYF.

In this sample, this clone turned up many times. The chain recombines TRBV5-4 with TRBJ2-4; 11 positions agree with TRBD1. This CDR3 region has 14 residues. CDR1 SGHNT and CDR2 YYREEE come from the germline V gene (reference sequence). V trimming: 1 base; J trimming: 9 bases; junction bases outside the gene matches: 3. Here the CDR3 DNA reads TGTGCCAGCAGCTTGAAGGGGACAGGGGGCATTCAGTACTTC. Amino acids: CASSLKGTGGIQYF.

The chain joins TRBV11-2 to TRBJ2-1; 8 bases are shared with TRBD1. The ends lost 1 base at V and 7 bases at J; junction bases unmatched: 6. Per germline, CDR1 SGHAT and CDR2 FQNNGV. This CDR3 is built from 15 residues. The CDR3 DNA sequence: TGTGCCAGCAGCTTAGGGACAGGGATTCTTAATGAGCAGTTCTTC. Protein product: CASSLGTGILNEQFF.

This clone was seen repeatedly, ten times or more. This chain uses TRBV21-1 with TRBJ2-7; no DNA check was done on the table's D call, TRBD1. TRBV21-1 represents a pseudogene. The CDR3 is 15 residues long. The CDR3: CASRRPGQRSYEQYV. CDR3 coding DNA: TGTGCCAGCAGACGACCGGGACAGAGGTCCTACGAGCAGTACGTC.

The chain has TRBV30 and TRBJ2-3; a weak D match, TRBD2 (7 bases). CDR3 length: 12 amino acids. CDR1 is GTSNPN and CDR2 is SVGIG in the germline V gene (reference sequence). V was trimmed by 8 bases and J by 4 bases, leaving 13 bases between them. The CDR3 DNA follows: TGTGCCGGCTCGGGGGGCGCAGATACGCAGTATTTT. It is translated as CAGSGGADTQYF.

This clone showed up just a few times. V gene TRBV6-1 combines with J gene TRBJ2-7; no clear D. V was pared by 6 bases and J by 7 bases, with 16 bases between. The CDR3 sequence is 13 residues long. CDR1 is MNHNS, CDR2 SASEGT, per germline. Here the CDR3 DNA reads TGTGCCAGCAGCCCTCCGGCCGTGGGGGAGCAGTACGTC. Translated: CASSPPAVGEQYV.

The genes are TRBV4-3 and TRBJ1-2; D perhaps matches TRBD1 (6 bases). Trimming removed 5 bases at V and 8 bases at J, with 21 bases between. Germline V gene sequence: CDR1 LGHNA, CDR2 YSLEER. The CDR3 is 15 amino acids. CDR3 residues: CASSSPGMGAVGYTF. The CDR3, as DNA: TGCGCCAGCAGCTCACCAGGCATGGGGGCGGTCGGCTACACCTTC.

CDR3 nucleotides: TGCGCCAGCAGCGGACAGGGGGCCGATACGCAGTATTTT. Its translation is CASSGQGADTQYF. This chain joins TRBV4-1 and TRBJ2-3; 11 bases are shared with TRBD1. The germline V gene has CDR1 MGHRA and CDR2 YSYEKL. The V segment lost 5 bases and the J segment 6 bases; nucleotides outside the gene matches: 1. This CDR3 has 13 amino acids.